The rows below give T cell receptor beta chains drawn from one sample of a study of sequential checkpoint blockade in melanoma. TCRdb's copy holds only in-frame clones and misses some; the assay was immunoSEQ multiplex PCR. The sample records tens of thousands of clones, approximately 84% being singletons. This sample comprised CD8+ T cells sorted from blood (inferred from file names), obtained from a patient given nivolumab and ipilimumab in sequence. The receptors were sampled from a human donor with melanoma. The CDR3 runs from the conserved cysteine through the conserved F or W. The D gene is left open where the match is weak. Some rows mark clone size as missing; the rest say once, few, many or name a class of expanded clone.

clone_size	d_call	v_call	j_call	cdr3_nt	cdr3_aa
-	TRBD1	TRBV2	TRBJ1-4	TGTGCCAGCAGTGAAGAGGACCCGGGGACAGGGAGAGGCGAAAAACTGTTTTTT	CASSEEDPGTGRGEKLFF
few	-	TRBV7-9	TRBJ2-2	TGTGCCAGCCCTCTGAGCAGGGCGAACACCGGGGAGCTGTTTTTT	CASPLSRANTGELFF
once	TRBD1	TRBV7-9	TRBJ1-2	TGTGCCAGCAGCTTGACGGGACAGGGGGAACACTATGGCTACACCTTC	CASSLTGQGEHYGYTF
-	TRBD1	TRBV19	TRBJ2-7	TGTGCCAGTAGTCTGGGACAGGGGTACGACGAGCAGTACTTC	CASSLGQGYDEQYF
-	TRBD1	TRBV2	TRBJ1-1	TGTGCCAGCAGTGAAGGACCAGGGGGGCACACTGAAGCTTTCTTT	CASSEGPGGHTEAFF
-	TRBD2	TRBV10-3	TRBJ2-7	TGTGCCATCAGTGAGATAGCGGGAGGGCCCTACGAGCAGTACTTC	CAISEIAGGPYEQYF
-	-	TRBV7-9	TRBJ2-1	TGTGCCAGCAGCTTATCGTCAGGGGCGGTATACAATGAGCAGTTCTTC	CASSLSSGAVYNEQFF
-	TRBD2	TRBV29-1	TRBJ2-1	TGCAGCGTTGAAGATCTGGGGAGCGGGAGTTCCTACAATGAGCAGTTCTTC	CSVEDLGSGSSYNEQFF
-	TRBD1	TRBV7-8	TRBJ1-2	TGTGCCAGCAGCTTTTACGGACAGGGGCGGGACTATGGCTACACCTTC	CASSFYGQGRDYGYTF
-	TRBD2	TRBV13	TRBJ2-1	TGTGCCAGCAGCGGTCGACTAGCGGGGGGGCCCGTGAGCTCCTACAATGAGCAGTTCTTC	CASSGRLAGGPVSSYNEQFF
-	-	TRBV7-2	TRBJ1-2	TGTGCCAGCAGGCTATACCATGGCTACACCTTC	CASRLYHGYTF
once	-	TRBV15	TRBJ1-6	TGTGCCACCAGCAGAGATCAGGGCTGGGGATCACCCCTCCACTTT	CATSRDQGWGSPLHF
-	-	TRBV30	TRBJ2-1	TGTGCCTGGAGTGGAGGTGTATCACTGGGCTCCTACAATGAGCAGTTCTTC	CAWSGGVSLGSYNEQFF
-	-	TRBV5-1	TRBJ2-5	TGCGCCAGCAATGTTGAAGCCCAAGAGACCCAGTACTTC	CASNVEAQETQYF
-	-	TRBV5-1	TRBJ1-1	TGCGCCAGCAGCTTAAACGGGGGTAGAGGCACTGAAGCTTTCTTT	CASSLNGGRGTEAFF
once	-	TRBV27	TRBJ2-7	TGTGCCAGCAGTTTATCCGGGGCCTACGAGCAGTACTTC	CASSLSGAYEQYF
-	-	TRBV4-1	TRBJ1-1	TGCGCCAGCAGGGCGAGGGCTTTGACGAACACTGAAGCTTTCTTT	CASRARALTNTEAFF
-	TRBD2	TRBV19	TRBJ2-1	TGTGCCAGTAGTGCGGGGGTACGGGAGCAGTTCTTC	CASSAGVREQFF
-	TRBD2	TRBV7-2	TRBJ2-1	TGTGCCAGCAGCTTAGGGTCTCCATACGGGACTAGCGGGAGGTATGAGCAGTTCTTC	CASSLGSPYGTSGRYEQFF
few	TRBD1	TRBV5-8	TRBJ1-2	TGTGCCAGCAGCAATAGGCCGGGACAGGGGTCTTATGGCTACACCTTC	CASSNRPGQGSYGYTF
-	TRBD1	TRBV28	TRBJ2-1	TGTGCCAGCAGTTTTGGACCGGGACAGGGGATTGAGGAGCAGTTCTTC	CASSFGPGQGIEEQFF
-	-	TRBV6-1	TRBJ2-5	TGTGCCAGCAGCCTGACAGTCCAAGAGACCCAGTACTTC	CASSLTVQETQYF
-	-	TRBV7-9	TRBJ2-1	TGTGCCAGCAGCCCTACTACGGACTCGAGCTCCTACAATGAGCAGTTCTTC	CASSPTTDSSSYNEQFF
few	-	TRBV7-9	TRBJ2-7	TGTGCCAGCAGCTTAGAGGGCGGGTTGGCCTACGAGCAGTACTTC	CASSLEGGLAYEQYF
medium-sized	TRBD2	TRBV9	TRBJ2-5	TGTGCCAGCAGCCCCGGACTAGCGGGGTATCCAGGGGGAGAGACCCAGTACTTC	CASSPGLAGYPGGETQYF
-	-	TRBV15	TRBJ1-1	TGTGCCACCAGCAGAGATTTAGGGGTCGGCACTGAAGCTTTCTTT	CATSRDLGVGTEAFF
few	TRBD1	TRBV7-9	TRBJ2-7	TGTGCCAGCAGCTTATCAGGGGGCGAGCAGTACTTC	CASSLSGGEQYF
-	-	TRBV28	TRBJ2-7	TGTGCCAGCAGCCCTCATACAGGCTACGAGCAGTACTTC	CASSPHTGYEQYF
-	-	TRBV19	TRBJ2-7	TGTGCCAGTAGTTCGCAGACAACGGGGTACGAGCAGTACTTC	CASSSQTTGYEQYF
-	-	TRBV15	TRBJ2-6	TGTGCCACCAGCCAGGGTCTTGGGGCCAACGTCCTGACTTTC	CATSQGLGANVLTF
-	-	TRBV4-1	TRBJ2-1	TGCGCCAGCAGCCAAAGATGGGAGGCTTACAATGAGCAGTTCTTC	CASSQRWEAYNEQFF
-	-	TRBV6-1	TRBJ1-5	TGTGCCAGCAGTGAAGTGGCAGGGGGCAATCAGCCCCAGCATTTT	CASSEVAGGNQPQHF
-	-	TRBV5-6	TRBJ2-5	TGTGCCAGCAGCTTTTCAAATTCCGGTAGCGAGACCCAGTACTTC	CASSFSNSGSETQYF
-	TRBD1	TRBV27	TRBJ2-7	TGTGCCAGCAGTCCCGGGGCTAGACAGGGTCTTTACGAGCAGTACTTC	CASSPGARQGLYEQYF
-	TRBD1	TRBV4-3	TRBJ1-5	TGCGCCAGCAGCCAAGATGGGACAGATTATCAGCCCCAGCATTTT	CASSQDGTDYQPQHF
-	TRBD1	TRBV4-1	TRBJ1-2	TGCGCCAGCAGCCATTACAGGGGCACTTATGGCTACACCTTC	CASSHYRGTYGYTF
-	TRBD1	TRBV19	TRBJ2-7	TGTGCCAGTAGTACGGGACAGGGTCTAGACTACGAGCAGTACTTC	CASSTGQGLDYEQYF
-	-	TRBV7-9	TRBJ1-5	TGTGCCAGCAGCTTAGAGGGGGGGGGACTCAATCAGCCCCAGCATTTT	CASSLEGGGLNQPQHF
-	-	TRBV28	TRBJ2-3	TGTGCCAGCAGTTTGGGTGCGGGGGCCTCTACAGATACGCAGTATTTT	CASSLGAGASTDTQYF
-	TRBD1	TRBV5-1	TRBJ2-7	TGCGCCAGCAGCTCTCACCTCGACAGGGTCAGCTCCTACGAGCAGTACTTC	CASSSHLDRVSSYEQYF
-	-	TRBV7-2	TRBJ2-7	TGTGCCAGCAGCTTAGACTACCTAGCTAACTACGAGCAGTACTTC	CASSLDYLANYEQYF
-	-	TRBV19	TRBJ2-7	TGTGCCAGTAGTCCAGGGATCTCCTACGAGCAGTACTTC	CASSPGISYEQYF
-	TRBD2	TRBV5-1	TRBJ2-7	TGCGCCAGCAGCTTGTCGCGGGGGGGCTCCGAGCAGTACTTC	CASSLSRGGSEQYF
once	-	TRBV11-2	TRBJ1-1	TGTGCCAGCAGCTTAGCTGAAGGGGAACGGACTGAAGCTTTCTTT	CASSLAEGERTEAFF
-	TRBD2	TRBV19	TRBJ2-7	TGTGCCAGTAGTATCGGGACTAGCGGGACCTACGAGCAGTACTTC	CASSIGTSGTYEQYF
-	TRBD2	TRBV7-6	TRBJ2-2	TGTGCCAGCAGCTTAGGGACTAGCGGGAGTTCCGGGGAGCTGTTTTTT	CASSLGTSGSSGELFF
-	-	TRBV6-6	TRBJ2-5	TGTGCCACCACCCCCGGCCTTCAGGAAGAGACCCAGTACTTC	CATTPGLQEETQYF
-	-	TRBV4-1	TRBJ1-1	TGCGCCAGCAGCCCTGCGGGGTTGAACACTGAAGCTTTCTTT	CASSPAGLNTEAFF
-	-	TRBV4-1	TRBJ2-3	TGCGCCAGCAGCCAAGCGGGAGTAATCACCGATACGCAGTATTTT	CASSQAGVITDTQYF